The present TCR beta chain was sequenced within a study of blood T cell repertoires in COVID-19. This clone was seen only once. Here immunoSEQ multiplex PCR was the method, and the copy in TCRdb shows in-frame clones only, minus some. The profile covers around 32,000 clones, with 80% to 95% appearing a single time and around 1% taken by the ten largest. V lost 4 bases and J 1 base, leaving 18 bases between the germline ends. The CDR3 has 17 amino acids. Looked up from germline, CDR1 is MDHEN and CDR2 is SYDVKM. The clonotype comes from a man between 65 and 85 years old with active or convalescent COVID-19. Sequencing was done on a sample of peripheral blood. The rearrangement links TRBV28 to TRBJ2-3; tentative D call: TRBD1 (6 bases). The CDR3 sequence: CASSSPSGAPGTDTQYF. The CDR3, as DNA: TGTGCCAGCAGTTCCCCATCAGGGGCGCCCGGCACAGATACGCAGTATTTT. The full variable domain, its missing parts supplied by reference TRBV28 and TRBJ2-3, is DVKVTQSSRYLVKRTGEKVFLECVQDMDHENMFWYRQDPGLGLRLIYFSYDVKMKEKGDIPEGYSVSREKKERFSLILESASTNQTSMYLCASSSPSGAPGTDTQYFGPGTRLTVL.